A single sample gave rise to the 6 T cell receptor beta chains below, sequenced in a study of beta chain features in type 1 diabetes. Reverse transcribing all isolated RNA meant expressed TCRB transcripts were sequenced. Data came from immunoSEQ multiplex PCR; TCRdb stores just in-frame clones and leaves some out. The sample has about 450,000 clones; about 10% are singletons. Material: naive CD4+ T cells from blood. The receptors were gathered from a woman aged 18-29 years in good health.

This rearrangement joins TRBV9 to TRBJ2-1; TRBD2 might be the D (5 bases). CDR3 size: 16 residues. CDR1 is SGDLS and CDR2 is YYNGEE in the germline V gene. Trimming removed 4 bases at V and 2 bases at J, with 16 bases between. The CDR3 sequence is CASSLEGTVTYNEQFF. CDR3 nucleotides: TGTGCCAGCAGCCTTGAGGGCACGGTCACCTACAATGAGCAGTTCTTC.

This clone turned up a few times. The chain combines TRBV7-2 with TRBJ2-5; TRBD1 or TRBD2 may be the D gene (5 bases each). The CDR3 is 17 residues long. The germline CDR1 and CDR2 sequences are SGHTA and FQGNSA. Trimming left V 5 bases short and J 3 bases short, with 22 bases between. The chain's CDR3 is CASSHGGGGGSKETQYF. The CDR3 nucleotides read TGTGCCAGCAGCCACGGCGGTGGGGGTGGGAGCAAAGAGACCCAGTACTTC.

This clone showed up just a few times. The gene calls are TRBV2 and TRBJ2-3; 9 nucleotides match TRBD1. Unmatched junction bases numbered 6, after V lost 0 bases and J lost 5 bases. The CDR3 extends over 16 amino acids. Germline-derived CDR1 and CDR2 are SNHLY and FYNNEI. The DNA of the CDR3 is TGTGCCAGCAGTGAAGCAGGGGACAGGGTGAAAGATACGCAGTATTTT. Encoded protein: CASSEAGDRVKDTQYF.

This clone was recorded a few times. The chain links TRBV30 to TRBJ1-1; D gene unclear. The V end was cut by 0 bases, the J end by 0 bases, with 5 bases between. Germline values: CDR1 GTSNPN, CDR2 SVGIG (reference sequence). This CDR3 is built from 13 residues. The CDR3 spells CAWSVTLNTEAFF. The CDR3 region has the DNA TGTGCCTGGAGTGTAACCTTGAACACTGAAGCTTTCTTT.

This chain links TRBV27 with TRBJ2-6; D call uncertain. The CDR3 is made up of 15 amino acids. V lost 5 bases to trimming and J lost 0 bases, with 8 bases between them. Germline CDR1 is MNHEY and CDR2 is SMNVEV (reference sequence). The DNA of the CDR3 is TGTGCCAGCAGTGGGTGGAGCTCTGGGGCCAACGTCCTGACTTTC. It codes for CASSGWSSGANVLTF.

This chain connects TRBV30 to TRBJ1-5, with TRBD1 matching over 7 bases. CDR1 and CDR2 (germline): GTSNPN, SVGIG (reference sequence). The CDR3 extends over 14 amino acids. With V trimmed by 3 bases and J by 4 bases, 6 bases remained unmatched. The CDR3 reads CAWRLPGQNQPQHF. The CDR3, as DNA: TGTGCCTGGAGATTACCGGGACAGAATCAGCCCCAGCATTTT.